This T cell receptor (beta chain) came from a study of T cell repertoires in cytomegalovirus infection. This clonotype was detected a few times. Its cognate antigen is unknown. V was clipped by 5 bases and J by 2 bases, with 18 bases between them. The length of the CDR3 is 16 residues. Germline V gives CDR1 SGHTA, CDR2 FQGNSA. TCRdb itself ran the reads through MiXCR, one entry per CDR3 protein. In the table there are about 350,000 distinct CDR3 sequences, around a third of which are singletons. The clonotype was recovered from a human donor in good health (CMV status not recorded). Some clones in this sample may be carry-over from other donors' samples. The V gene is TRBV7-2, the J gene TRBJ1-2; D gene unclear. Sequenced here: cultured PBMCs, sampled from culture after CMV antigen stimulation. This chain's CDR3 is CASSLAGATTNYGYTF. The CDR3 DNA is TGTGCCAGCAGCCTTGCAGGAGCGACTACAAACTATGGCTACACCTTC. The entire variable domain, with the rest obtained from reference TRBV7-2 and TRBJ1-2, is as follows: GAGVSQSPSNKVTEKGKDVELRCDPISGHTALYWYRQSLGQGLEFLIYFQGNSAPDKSGLPSDRFSAERTGGSVSTLTIQRTQQEDSAVYLCASSLAGATTNYGYTFGSGTRLTVV.